This entry lists 11 T cell receptor beta chains sequenced from one sample in a study of blood T cell repertoires in COVID-19. TCRdb's copy holds only in-frame clones and misses some; the assay was immunoSEQ multiplex PCR. This sample has around 150,000 clones, with about 76% found just once. Sequencing was performed on peripheral blood. These receptor sequences come from a woman aged 60-75 years with active or convalescent COVID-19.

The rearrangement joins TRBV15 to TRBJ2-7; D is unclear. This CDR3 comprises 14 residues. Trimming shortened V by 1 base and J by 2 bases, and 9 bases separated the two germline ends. Germline CDR1 LNHNV, CDR2 YYDKDF (reference sequence). For the CDR3, the DNA is TGTGCCACCAGCAGAGGTGCCGGAGCCTACGAGCAGTACTTC. This encodes CATSRGAGAYEQYF.

The rearrangement links TRBV5-8 to TRBJ1-1; no reliable D call. Trimming removed 6 bases at V and 1 base at J, with 4 bases between. This CDR3 comprises 11 residues. From germline, CDR1 is SGHTS and CDR2 YDEGEE. Written as DNA, the CDR3 is TGTGCCAGCACCCGGAACACTGAAGCTTTCTTT. Amino acid sequence: CASTRNTEAFF.

The V and J genes are TRBV24-1 and TRBJ2-1, with TRBD2 matching over 9 bases. V was pared by 4 bases and J by 6 bases, with 9 bases of the junction left unmatched. The CDR3 extends over 16 amino acids. The germline V gene has CDR1 KGHDR and CDR2 SFDVKD. DNA of the CDR3: TGTGCCACCAGTGACTCGGGACTAGCTAGGCTCAATGAGCAGTTCTTC. Translation gives CATSDSGLARLNEQFF.

This clone was seen at least ten times. The chain is built from TRBV2 and TRBJ1-4, with TRBD1 as a possible D gene (5 bases). The CDR3 runs to 15 residues. CDR1 and CDR2 (germline): SNHLY, FYNNEI. V shed 6 bases and J shed 3 bases, with 14 bases lying between them. The CDR3 region has the DNA TGTGCCAGCAGCCCCGCGGGGACCTCTAATGAAAAACTGTTTTTT. Protein sequence: CASSPAGTSNEKLFF.

The V call is TRBV9, the J call TRBJ1-4; the match to TRBD1 covers 10 bases. Germline V CDR1 and CDR2: SGDLS, YYNGEE. With 3 bases clipped from V and 1 base from J, the junction kept 9 bases outside the gene matches. CDR3 size: 18 residues. The chain's CDR3 is CASSERTGGGQTNEKLFF. The CDR3 DNA is TGTGCCAGCAGCGAGAGGACAGGGGGAGGGCAAACTAATGAAAAACTGTTTTTT.

The chain has TRBV5-1 and TRBJ1-3; no reliable D call. This CDR3 is built from 17 residues. V was cut by 4 bases and J by 0 bases, with 17 bases left in between. Germline CDR1 is SGHRS and CDR2 is YFSETQ. The CDR3 coding sequence is TGCGCCAGCAGCCAACAAGGAGGCGGCAGCTCTGGAAACACCATATATTTT. This codes for CASSQQGGGSSGNTIYF. The entire variable domain, with the rest obtained from reference TRBV5-1 and TRBJ1-3, is as follows: KAGVTQTPRYLIKTRGQQVTLSCSPISGHRSVSWYQQTPGQGLQFLFEYFSETQRNKGNFPGRFSGRQFSNSRSEMNVSTLELGDSALYLCASSQQGGGSSGNTIYFGEGSWLTVV.

The V call is TRBV11-2, the J call TRBJ1-1; TRBD1 agrees at 10 bases. This CDR3 is 15 amino acids long. CDR1 SGHAT and CDR2 FQNNGV come from the germline V gene. After removal of 3 bases from V and 2 bases from J, the junction contained 3 bases not matched to a gene. CDR3 sequence (DNA): TGTGCCAGCAGCTTTCTGACAGGGGGCAACACTGAAGCTTTCTTT. Its translation: CASSFLTGGNTEAFF.

This clone was seen only once. The V call is TRBV28, the J call TRBJ2-1, with 14 bases aligning to TRBD2. CDR1 MDHEN and CDR2 SYDVKM come from the germline V gene. CDR3 length: 17 amino acids. Germline trimming cut 1 base from V and 7 bases from J; bases unmatched to any gene: 6. CDR3 nucleotide sequence: TGTGCCAGCAGTTTATCTCGGACTAGCGGGAGGCAAAATGAGCAGTTCTTC. It translates to CASSLSRTSGRQNEQFF.

The rearrangement links TRBV28 to TRBJ2-3; the match to TRBD2 covers 11 bases. The CDR3 spans 16 residues. V lost 5 bases to trimming and J lost 3 bases; unmatched junction nucleotides: 7. Germline values: CDR1 MDHEN, CDR2 SYDVKM. This chain's CDR3 is CASSEPGLAVTDTQYF. The CDR3 region has the DNA TGTGCCAGCAGTGAACCGGGACTAGCGGTTACAGATACGCAGTATTTT.

CDR3 amino acids: CASSFNHGNYGYTF. DNA for the CDR3: TGTGCCAGCAGTTTCAACCACGGGAACTATGGCTACACCTTC. This sequence joins TRBV28 and TRBJ1-2; D unclear. V gave up 3 bases and J gave up 2 bases, with 10 bases separating them. This CDR3 is 14 amino acids long. Germline V gene lookup returns CDR1 MDHEN and CDR2 SYDVKM.

The chain carries TRBV14 and TRBJ1-2; D call uncertain. V shed 0 bases and J shed 11 bases, with 13 bases lying between them. This CDR3 region has 13 residues. Germline CDR1 SGHDN, CDR2 FVKESK. The CDR3 is CASSQELSGRYTF. In nucleotides, the CDR3 is TGTGCCAGCAGCCAAGAATTATCGGGGAGGTACACCTTC.